This T cell receptor beta chain was identified during a study of T cell repertoires and HLA-DP antigens. Study background: Transduced HeLa cells presented HLA-DP to CD4+ T cells. General study results and limits: Clones undetected before culture averaged 36.3% against one allele and approximately 50% against the other. Against both alloantigens, CD137+ clonality was similar, 0.3 to 0.4.

The V end lost 4 bases, the J end lost 2 bases, and 14 bases lay between the germline ends. Germline V gene data show CDR1 as MNHEY and CDR2 as SVGAGI. The CDR3 length is 15 residues. On this clone itself: Its specificity is unknown.

Assay used: immunoSEQ multiplex PCR; TCRdb lists only in-frame clones, some missing. This table holds about 73,000 clones, about 80% found once. The source is a man in his 60s in good health and CMV-seronegative. The chain has TRBV6-5 and TRBJ2-5; a possible D gene is TRBD2 (6 bases). Sequencing used CD4+ T cells from PBMCs. CDR3 bases: TGTGCCAGCAGTTCCCAGGGACGGGGGCAAGAGACCCAGTACTTC. Residues: CASSSQGRGQETQYF.